The 21 T cell receptor beta chains presented below share a single source sample, sequenced in a study of cytomegalovirus exposure and HLA in healthy donors. 13 Jbeta primers and 60 Vbeta primers were used for the PCR. TCRdb's table, derived via immunoSEQ multiplex PCR, lists solely in-frame clones and lacks some. The sample includes 140,000 or so clones, roughly 70% of them seen just once. Sequenced sample: PBMCs. Every receptor here comes from a middle-aged woman in good health and CMV-seronegative.

The V call is TRBV5-5, the J call TRBJ1-2, with TRBD1 as a possible D gene (6 bases). The CDR3 is 16 residues long. CDR1 is SGHKS and CDR2 is YYEKEE in the germline V gene (reference sequence). V lost 0 bases and J 2 bases, leaving 14 bases between the germline ends. This CDR3 is CASSLAGQPLNYGYTF. CDR3 nucleotide sequence: TGTGCCAGCAGCTTGGCCGGACAGCCTTTGAACTATGGCTACACCTTC.

The rearrangement joins TRBV18 to TRBJ2-2; TRBD1 might be the D (5 bases). The CDR3 spans 15 residues. V lost 1 base, J lost 4 bases, and 10 bases lay in between. Germline CDR1 reads KGHSH; CDR2 reads LQKENI. CDR3 DNA: TGTGCCAGCTCACCACAGGGGATCATCACCGGGGAGCTGTTTTTT. Amino acid sequence: CASSPQGIITGELFF.

This clone was counted a single time. The chain has TRBV7-9 and TRBJ1-2; tentatively, D is TRBD1 (6 bases). The CDR3 has 17 residues. Germline loops: CDR1 SEHNR, CDR2 FQNEAQ (reference sequence). V lost 1 base and J 2 bases, leaving 17 bases between the germline ends. CDR3 nucleotides: TGTGCCAGCAGCTTAGGGAAGACAGGTTCCGCGAACTATGGCTACACCTTC. This encodes CASSLGKTGSANYGYTF.

The chain links TRBV2 to TRBJ2-1; 15 bases fit TRBD2. Trimming cost V 6 bases and J 3 bases; bases outside gene matches: 6. CDR1 SNHLY and CDR2 FYNNEI come from the germline V gene. CDR3 length: 17 residues. Here the CDR3 reads CASSTGLAGGYYNEQFF. CDR3 sequence (DNA): TGTGCCAGCAGCACGGGACTAGCGGGGGGATACTACAATGAGCAGTTCTTC.

The count of this clone is one. V and J are TRBV6-1 and TRBJ2-7; 8 bases line up with TRBD1. V dropped 5 bases and J dropped 5; count of bases not matched to a gene: 8. Germline V gene lookup returns CDR1 MNHNS and CDR2 SASEGT. This CDR3 spans 14 amino acids. The CDR3 region is CASSLDRASNEQYF. Written as DNA, the CDR3 is TGTGCCAGCAGTTTGGACAGGGCGAGCAACGAGCAGTACTTC.

The genes are TRBV21-1 and TRBJ1-1; TRBD1, the table's D call, lacks a check against the DNA. TRBV21-1 is designated a pseudogene. CDR3 length: 15 residues. CDR3 region: CASTYSQGLNTEAFF. CDR3 nucleotides: TGTGCCAGCACATATTCACAGGGTCTGAACACTGAAGCTTTCTTT.

This clone appeared once. V gene TRBV20-1 combines with J gene TRBJ1-2; D remains ambiguous. The CDR3 loop spans 10 amino acids. V was pared by 3 bases and J by 6 bases, with 5 bases between. The germline CDR1 and CDR2 sequences are DFQATT and SNEGSKA (reference sequence). The CDR3 DNA reads TGCAGTGCTAGGGCGGATGGCTACACCTTC. The encoded protein is CSARADGYTF.

The chain employs TRBV5-1 and TRBJ1-6, with a weak D call TRBD1 (5 bases). Trimming pared 0 bases from V and 14 bases from J, leaving 12 bases between. CDR1 is SGHRS, CDR2 YFSETQ, per germline. The CDR3 is 13 residues long. The CDR3 region is CASSLAGDGTLHF. CDR3 sequence (DNA): TGCGCCAGCAGCTTGGCGGGGGACGGGACCCTCCACTTT.

This CDR3 is CATSRDRGSHGYTF. The CDR3 DNA sequence: TGTGCCACCAGCAGAGACAGGGGATCTCATGGCTACACCTTC. The chain employs TRBV15 and TRBJ1-2; TRBD1 might be the D (6 bases). V lost 0 bases to trimming and J lost 6 bases, with 11 bases between them. This CDR3 contains 14 residues. CDR1 LNHNV and CDR2 YYDKDF come from the germline V gene (reference sequence).

The rearrangement links TRBV10-2 to TRBJ2-7, with D possibly TRBD2 on 6 matching bases. Germline V CDR1 and CDR2: WSHSY, SAAADI. The CDR3 spans 11 residues. V lost 7 bases and J 2 bases, leaving 6 bases between the germline ends. CDR3 residues: CASTGAYEQYF. The CDR3 DNA sequence: TGCGCCAGCACGGGGGCCTACGAGCAGTACTTC.

This rearrangement joins TRBV29-1 to TRBJ2-7; 10 bases are shared with TRBD1. V gave up 7 bases and J gave up 4 bases; unmatched junction bases: 10. CDR1 and CDR2 from the germline V gene are SQVTM and ANQGSEA. The CDR3 spans 14 residues. The CDR3 DNA reads TGCAGCGCCCTCGACAGGGGGCAAAGGTACGAGCAGTACTTC. Protein product: CSALDRGQRYEQYF.

This clone was seen more than once but under ten times. The CDR3 coding sequence is TGCGCCAGCAGTGAGACACGGACAGGGGAGACTGAAGCTTTCTTT. It is translated as CASSETRTGETEAFF. This chain connects TRBV10-1 to TRBJ1-1; 9 bases line up with TRBD1. Germline values: CDR1 WNHNN, CDR2 SYGVQD (reference sequence). The CDR3 is 15 residues long. V was pared by 2 bases and J by 5 bases, with 6 bases of the junction left unmatched.

The V gene is TRBV4-1, the J gene TRBJ2-3; tentative D call: TRBD1 (5 bases). The V end was cut by 4 bases, the J end by 2 bases, with 13 bases between. There are 15 residues in the CDR3. Germline-derived CDR1 and CDR2 are MGHRA and YSYEKL. DNA for the CDR3: TGCGCCAGCAGCCTCGGTGGGGCTCCCACAGATACGCAGTATTTT. It encodes CASSLGGAPTDTQYF.

The chain links TRBV29-1 to TRBJ1-1; possible D gene TRBD1, 5 bases. This CDR3 region has 14 residues. Germline CDR1 is SQVTM and CDR2 is ANQGSEA. V gave up 0 bases and J gave up 3 bases, with 11 bases separating them. The CDR3 region is CSVEDGGVDTEAFF. The DNA for the CDR3 is TGCAGCGTTGAAGACGGGGGAGTGGACACTGAAGCTTTCTTT.

The sample holds one count of this clone. This chain joins TRBV27 and TRBJ2-3; perhaps TRBD2 as D (6 bases). Germline V gives CDR1 MNHEY, CDR2 SMNVEV (reference sequence). The CDR3 sequence is 14 residues long. V lost 4 bases and J lost 1, with 9 bases in between. The CDR3 sequence: CASSSGDRTDTQYF. CDR3 DNA sequence: TGTGCCAGCAGTTCGGGAGACCGCACAGATACGCAGTATTTT.

The count of this clone is one. The chain combines TRBV4-1 with TRBJ1-6; D gene unclear. In germline, CDR1 is MGHRA, CDR2 YSYEKL. Trimming took 0 bases from V and 0 from J, leaving 12 bases between them. The length of the CDR3 is 18 residues. CDR3 amino acids: CASSQDLGTSSYNSPLHF. CDR3 sequence (DNA): TGCGCCAGCAGCCAAGATCTGGGCACGAGCTCCTATAATTCACCCCTCCACTTT.

This clone was counted once. V usage is TRBV5-1 and J usage is TRBJ1-1; D is undetermined. Germline V gene data show CDR1 as SGHRS and CDR2 as YFSETQ. This CDR3 is built from 16 residues. V was cut by 1 base and J by 3 bases, with 16 bases left in between. CDR3 sequence (DNA): TGCGCCAGCAGCTTGTACGTCCAGGTTAAGGACACTGAAGCTTTCTTT. It encodes CASSLYVQVKDTEAFF.

V gene TRBV18 combines with J gene TRBJ1-1; possible D gene TRBD1, 5 bases. The germline gives CDR1 KGHSH, CDR2 LQKENI. CDR3 length: 14 residues. V lost 0 bases and J lost 7, with 12 bases in between. The CDR3 region has the DNA TGTGCCAGCTCACCACCGTCGGAGGGGAATGAAGCTTTCTTT. This sequence encodes CASSPPSEGNEAFF. Full variable domain (remainder filled in from reference TRBV18 and TRBJ1-1): NAGVMQNPRHLVRRRGQEARLRCSPMKGHSHVYWYRQLPEEGLKFMVYLQKENIIDESGMPKERFSAEFPKEGPSILRIQQVVRGDSAAYFCASSPPSEGNEAFFGQGTRLTVV.

This rearrangement joins TRBV28 to TRBJ2-7; D possibly corresponds to TRBD1 (6 bases). Trimming stripped 6 bases from V and 2 bases from J, with 14 bases between. The length of the CDR3 is 14 residues. Germline-derived CDR1 and CDR2 are MDHEN and SYDVKM. CDR3 coding DNA: TGTGCCAGCAGAACCACAGGGTCTACCTACGAGCAGTACTTC. Its protein product is CASRTTGSTYEQYF.

The chain uses TRBV7-9 and TRBJ1-1; a possible D gene is TRBD1 (5 bases). This CDR3 contains 14 residues. Germline V gives CDR1 SEHNR, CDR2 FQNEAQ (reference sequence). V gave up 2 bases and J gave up 7 bases, with 14 bases separating them. In DNA form, the CDR3 reads TGTGCCAGCAGCTTACCGTTTGTGGGACTTGAAGCTTTCTTT. Amino acids: CASSLPFVGLEAFF.

This sequence joins TRBV25-1 and TRBJ2-3; tentatively, D is TRBD2 (7 bases). V was trimmed by 1 base and J by 0 bases, leaving 11 bases between them. Germline CDR1 reads MGHDK; CDR2 reads SYGVNS. CDR3 length: 16 residues. CDR3 protein: CASSEWRGRSTDTQYF. The CDR3 nucleotides are TGTGCCAGCAGTGAATGGCGGGGGCGCAGCACAGATACGCAGTATTTT.